The present T cell receptor (beta chain) was sequenced within a study of cytomegalovirus exposure and HLA in healthy donors. Study details: Sequencing of about 179 million T cells in an earlier analysis found some 100 million unique TCR beta sequences. About 85 million unique TCRs from HLA-typed donors were held in an early release of data.

The PCR contained 60 Vbeta and 13 Jbeta primers. The protocol was immunoSEQ multiplex PCR, while the TCRdb copy is restricted to in-frame clones and leaves out a portion. Among around 130,000 clones listed, approximately 80% were seen once. The CDR3 is made up of 15 amino acids. V gave up 6 bases and J gave up 0 bases; unmatched junction bases: 7. From germline, CDR1 is KGHSH and CDR2 LQKENI. Sample: PBMCs. This sequence was found in a woman between 55 and 75 years old in good health and CMV-seronegative. The chain uses TRBV18 and TRBJ1-2; 7 nucleotides line up with TRBD1. CDR3 sequence: CASSLDRDPNYGYTF. The DNA for the CDR3 is TGTGCCAGCTCGCTAGACAGGGATCCTAACTATGGCTACACCTTC.